These T cell receptor beta chains were read from a single sample in a study of OX40 agonist ivuxolimab in advanced cancers. This table comes from immunoSEQ multiplex PCR, and its TCRdb copy is limited to in-frame clones, with some not included. This table holds approximately 87,000 clones, 91% found once. This specimen consisted of CD4+ or CD8+ T cells sorted from blood, obtained in a trial of the OX40 agonist ivuxolimab. The receptor set was obtained from an adult with an advanced solid tumor such as melanoma, head and neck, liver or kidney cancer. Each CDR3 is given with its conserved first and last residue. Each record gives: D gene, V gene, J gene, clone size, CDR3 DNA, CDR3 protein. D genes are given only for firm matches. Size tells how often a clone was seen (once, few, many) or the class of an expanded clone, and some rows leave it out.

-	TRBV6-1	TRBJ1-2	-	TGTGCCAGCAGTGGACAGAAGGGGACGGGCTATGGCTACACCTTC	CASSGQKGTGYGYTF
-	TRBV30	TRBJ2-1	-	TGTGCCTTAACGGGGCTAGGCTACAATGAGCAGTTCTTC	CALTGLGYNEQFF
-	TRBV7-9	TRBJ2-3	-	TGTGCCAGCACCAACTTAGAGGCGTACACAGATACGCAGTATTTT	CASTNLEAYTDTQYF
TRBD2	TRBV30	TRBJ2-2	-	TGTGCCTGGAGACCCCGGGAGGGCGGCACCGGGGAGCTGTTTTTT	CAWRPREGGTGELFF
-	TRBV7-9	TRBJ1-4	once	TGTGCCAGCAGCCCTCCTGCAACTAATGAAAAACTGTTTTTT	CASSPPATNEKLFF
-	TRBV15	TRBJ2-6	-	TGTGCCACCAGCAGAGATCGGGCAGTCTCTGGGGCCAACGTCCTGACTTTC	CATSRDRAVSGANVLTF
-	TRBV4-2	TRBJ2-1	once	TGTGCCAGCAGCCAAGCCGGGACACCCTCCTACAATGAGCAGTTCTTC	CASSQAGTPSYNEQFF
-	TRBV5-5	TRBJ2-1	-	TGTGCCAGCAGCTTGTTGAGGGTAGGGGCCCACAATGAGCAGTTCTTC	CASSLLRVGAHNEQFF
-	TRBV7-3	TRBJ2-7	-	TGTGCCAGCCGAATCAACAGGGCCCCCTACGAGCAGTACTTC	CASRINRAPYEQYF
-	TRBV7-2	TRBJ1-2	-	TGTGCCAGCAGCTTAGAGTCTAACTATGGCTACACCTTC	CASSLESNYGYTF
-	TRBV5-1	TRBJ2-5	-	TGCGCCAGCAGCTTGGACGGACAGCAAGAGACCCAGTACTTC	CASSLDGQQETQYF
TRBD2	TRBV11-2	TRBJ2-1	-	TGTGCCAGCAGCTTCCGCGGACTAGCGGGGGGATTTTACAATGAGCAGTTCTTC	CASSFRGLAGGFYNEQFF
-	TRBV9	TRBJ2-1	-	TGTGCCAGCGCTGAAAGGGCGGCAACCGACAATGAGCAGTTCTTC	CASAERAATDNEQFF
-	TRBV2	TRBJ2-7	-	TGTGCCAGTGTCCGGGACGGATCCTACGAGCAGTACTTC	CASVRDGSYEQYF
-	TRBV5-1	TRBJ1-2	-	TGCGCCAGCAGCTTGGTTTCCGGGGTAATGGACTATGGCTACACCTTC	CASSLVSGVMDYGYTF
-	TRBV11-2	TRBJ2-5	-	TGTGCCAGCAGCTTACTTATACAAGAGACCCAGTACTTC	CASSLLIQETQYF
-	TRBV7-2	TRBJ1-1	-	TGTGCCAGCAGCTTATGGGGGGGCACTGAAGCTTTCTTT	CASSLWGGTEAFF
TRBD2	TRBV5-4	TRBJ2-3	-	TGTGCCAGCAGCCCCGGGAGGATCGAAGATACGCAGTATTTT	CASSPGRIEDTQYF
-	TRBV16	TRBJ1-5	-	TGTGCCAGCAGCCAATTGAGCCTAACAGGATTAGGGGCACATCAGCCCCAGCATTTT	CASSQLSLTGLGAHQPQHF
-	TRBV7-6	TRBJ2-6	-	TGTGCCAGCAGCTTAGACAGGAGATCCTTCTCTGGGGCCAACGTCCTGACTTTC	CASSLDRRSFSGANVLTF
TRBD1	TRBV7-2	TRBJ1-5	-	TGTGCCAGCAGCCTAAGGACAGGGTGGGATCAGCCCCAGCATTTT	CASSLRTGWDQPQHF
-	TRBV7-3	TRBJ2-3	-	TGTGCCAGCAGCTTGGACTTGCCTACAGATACGCAGTATTTT	CASSLDLPTDTQYF
-	TRBV5-1	TRBJ2-1	-	TGCGCCAGCAGCTTGGAACCGACTGAAGGTTCCTACAATGAGCAGTTCTTC	CASSLEPTEGSYNEQFF
TRBD1	TRBV28	TRBJ1-1	-	TGTGCCAGCAGTTCGTTGACAGGGGGAGTATTCATGAACACTGAAGCTTTCTTT	CASSSLTGGVFMNTEAFF
-	TRBV29-1	TRBJ2-5	-	TGCAGCGGGAAATCCGACATGGAGACCCAGTACTTC	CSGKSDMETQYF
-	TRBV7-2	TRBJ2-1	-	TGTGCCAGCAGCCCTGGGACCGTCAATGAGCAGTTCTTC	CASSPGTVNEQFF
TRBD1	TRBV11-2	TRBJ2-7	-	TGTGCCAGCAGCTTAGGTCTGACAGGGACGGGCGAGCAGTACTTC	CASSLGLTGTGEQYF
-	TRBV11-2	TRBJ2-7	few	TGTGCCAGCAGCTCGACCCGACACTACTACGAGCAGTACTTC	CASSSTRHYYEQYF
-	TRBV7-9	TRBJ2-3	-	TGTGCCAGCAGCTTAGCTGCGGTGGGAGATACGCAGTATTTT	CASSLAAVGDTQYF
-	TRBV29-1	TRBJ2-5	-	TGCAGCGTTGAAGATCGTCGTGGTCAGTACTTC	CSVEDRRGQYF
TRBD1	TRBV30	TRBJ2-1	-	TGTGCCTGGAGCCTAAAGGACAGGGGCGTGGAGAGTGAGCAGTTCTTC	CAWSLKDRGVESEQFF
-	TRBV30	TRBJ2-5	-	TGTGCCTGGAGTGTAGGGGGGGGTGGCTTGGGGACCCAGTACTTC	CAWSVGGGGLGTQYF
TRBD2	TRBV11-2	TRBJ2-5	-	TGTGCCAGCAGCTTAGCGCTAGCGGGGAGGCAGTACTTC	CASSLALAGRQYF
-	TRBV7-8	TRBJ2-3	-	TGTGCCAGCAGCTTAGACGGACAGAGCACAGATACGCAGTATTTT	CASSLDGQSTDTQYF
-	TRBV21-1	TRBJ1-5	-	TGTGCCAGCAGCCGCATCCGCCTACGTCAGCCCCAGCATTTT	CASSRIRLRQPQHF
TRBD2	TRBV11-3	TRBJ2-6	-	TGTGCCAGCAGCCTAGGGACTACTGGGGCCAACGTCCTGACTTTC	CASSLGTTGANVLTF
-	TRBV7-6	TRBJ2-1	-	TGTGCCAGCAGCCTAACCAATGAGCAGTTCTTC	CASSLTNEQFF